This T cell receptor beta chain was sequenced during a study of T-cell memory formation after mild COVID-19. Study-wide results and limits: While clones contracting from day 15 to 85 were balanced between CD4 and CD8, later expanders leaned CD4+. Clones from the second wave (peaking day 37) had unconfirmed SARS-CoV-2 specificity.

Comments on this clonotype: Its antigen is unknown.

The germline V gene has CDR1 SGHRS and CDR2 YFSETQ. The CDR3 contains 15 residues. V shed 6 bases and J 4 bases; nucleotides not matched to a gene: 7. cDNA libraries for TCR alpha and TCR beta, carrying sample barcodes and UMIs, came from 5'RACE with constant-segment primers. TCRdb re-analysed the 5' RACE reads in MiXCR, keeping a single row per CDR3 protein. The sample contains some 600,000 distinct CDR3 sequences, 17% of which appear only once. This chain links TRBV5-1 with TRBJ2-2; 9 bases line up with TRBD1. The specimen sequenced was PBMCs or a T cell subset sorted from them (not recorded which). The TCR sequence derives from an adult woman who had mild COVID-19 (a few samples of this study predate the infection). Cell type and time point are not known. As DNA, the CDR3 is TGCGCCAGCACCCAACAGGGGGCAGTCACCGGGGAGCTGTTTTTT. Translated: CASTQQGAVTGELFF.